This T cell receptor (beta chain) stems from a study of blood T cell repertoires in COVID-19. Measured with immunoSEQ multiplex PCR; TCRdb has only the in-frame clones, and not every one. There are approximately 20,000 clones in the sample; approximately 91% occur only once, and roughly 16% lies in the top ten. Germline trimming cut 7 bases from V and 6 bases from J; bases unmatched to any gene: 17. This CDR3 contains 18 residues. CDR1 is MNHEY and CDR2 is SMNVEV in the germline V gene (reference sequence). Sequenced material: peripheral blood. The origin of this receptor is a human donor in a cohort sampled during active COVID-19. The chain couples TRBV27 to TRBJ1-5, with 11 nucleotides matching TRBD1. The CDR3 spells CASTTQAGTGGGGQPQHF. CDR3 DNA: TGTGCCAGCACCACCCAAGCCGGGACAGGGGGGGGTGGTCAGCCCCAGCATTTT.